The 23 T cell receptor beta chains listed next were all sequenced from one sample in a study of CD8+CD57+ T cells in acquired aplastic anemia. An expansion of CD8+CD57+ cells by flow cytometry had been shown in patients chosen for sequencing. The TCR beta profiling, which covered VDJ combination and CDR3 sequence, was carried out using genomic DNA as the template. One entry per CDR3 protein results from TCRdb running MiXCR on the reads. This table has 250,000 or so distinct CDR3 sequences, approximately 50% appearing once. The sequenced sample was sorted CD4+, CD8+, or CD8+CD57+ T cells (not recorded which) from PBMCs. These receptors came from a human donor with aplastic anemia.

J is TRBJ2-1 and V is TRBV6-1; 7 nucleotides match TRBD1. Germline CDR1 is MNHNS and CDR2 is SASEGT. V dropped 4 bases and J dropped 3; count of bases not matched to a gene: 9. The CDR3 loop spans 16 amino acids. The CDR3 is CASSGRNRGRYNEQFF. In nucleotides, the CDR3 is TGTGCCAGCAGTGGTCGCAACAGGGGTCGCTACAATGAGCAGTTCTTC.

The chain joins TRBV2 to TRBJ2-5; 8 nucleotides align to TRBD2. This CDR3 region has 15 residues. The germline CDR1 and CDR2 sequences are SNHLY and FYNNEI. Losses at the gene ends were 3 bases for V and 5 bases for J; bases not matched to a gene: 8. The CDR3 DNA follows: TGTGCCAGCAGTGACATGGGGGCGGGGGGTGAGACCCAGTACTTC. As protein: CASSDMGAGGETQYF. The entire variable domain, with the rest obtained from reference TRBV2 and TRBJ2-5, is as follows: EPEVTQTPSHQVTQMGQEVILRCVPISNHLYFYWYRQILGQKVEFLVSFYNNEISEKSEIFDDQFSVERPDGSNFTLKIRSTKLEDSAMYFCASSDMGAGGETQYFGPGTRLLVL.

Details on this clonotype: Since a much larger clone is just one base distant, this may be a read error. The chain uses TRBV9 and TRBJ1-1; D unresolved. This CDR3 has 14 amino acids. CDR1 is SGDLS, CDR2 YYNGEE, per germline. The CDR3 region is CASGVDPQSLEAFF. CDR3 sequence (DNA): TGTGCCAGCGGCGTTGACCCACAGAGCCTAGAAGCTTTCTTT. Supplemented by reference TRBV9 and TRBJ1-1, the full variable domain reads DSGVTQTPKHLITATGQRVTLRCSPRSGDLSVYWYQQSLDQGLQFLIQYYNGEERAKGNILERFSAQQFPDLHSELNLSSLELGDSALYFCASGVDPQSLEAFFGQGTRLTVV.

Comment on this clonotype: A much larger clonotype is one base distant, so this may be a read error. The genes are TRBV20-1 and TRBJ2-2; D is uncertain. The CDR3 contains 13 residues. CDR1 is DFQATT and CDR2 is SNEGSKA in the germline V gene (reference sequence). The CDR3 is CGANEFVTGELFF. CDR3 bases: TGCGGTGCTAATGAGTTCGTCACCGGGGAGCTGTTTTTT.

This clonotype was counted between two and nine times. One end of the junction is discordant with germline, which a read error may explain. The chain combines TRBV11-2 with TRBJ2-2; 12 nucleotides match TRBD2. CDR1 is SGHAT, CDR2 FQNNGV, per germline. The CDR3 covers 17 residues. Here the CDR3 reads CASSRTSGRTNTGELSF. The DNA of the CDR3 is TGCGCCAGCAGCCGAACTAGCGGGAGGACGAACACCGGGGAGCTGTCTTTT. Full variable domain (rest looked up from reference TRBV11-2 and TRBJ2-2): EAGVAQSPRYKIIEKRQSVAFWCNPISGHATLYWYQQILGQGPKLLIQFQNNGVVDDSQLPKDRFSAERLKGVDSTLKIQPAKLEDSAVYLCASSRTSGRTNTGELSFGEGSRLTVL.

The rearrangement links TRBV7-9 to TRBJ1-1; TRBD1 agrees at 8 bases. Germline V gene lookup returns CDR1 SEHNR and CDR2 FQNEAQ (reference sequence). Germline trimming cut 5 bases from V and 4 bases from J; bases unmatched to any gene: 24. This CDR3 is 20 amino acids long. CDR3 sequence: CASSPAATDRDYFWSTEAFF. CDR3 DNA: TGTGCCAGCAGCCCGGCCGCGACGGACAGGGACTATTTCTGGAGCACTGAAGCTTTCTTT.

A word on this clonotype: This may stem from a read error, because a much larger clone lies one nucleotide away. The DNA of the CDR3 is TGTGCCGGCAGTGAACTCCGGGACAGGGAGTACTTC. This codes for CAGSELRDREYF. The chain recombines TRBV6-5 with TRBJ2-7, with 9 bases aligning to TRBD1. Per the germline V gene, CDR1 is MNHEY and CDR2 is SVGAGI. The CDR3 length is 12 residues.

This clonotype came up many times. V usage is TRBV11-2 and J usage is TRBJ1-6, with unresolved D. The V end was cut by 5 bases, the J end by 3 bases, with 17 bases between. The CDR3 totals 17 residues. The V gene's germline CDR1 is SGHAT and CDR2 FQNNGV. The CDR3 sequence is CASSDLADSVYNSPLHF. As DNA, the CDR3 is TGTGCCAGCAGCGACCTCGCAGACTCCGTCTATAATTCACCCCTCCACTTT.

The V call is TRBV9, the J call TRBJ1-5; 7 nucleotides match TRBD1. Germline CDR1 SGDLS, CDR2 YYNGEE. The CDR3 has 14 residues. V lost 0 bases, J lost 7 bases, and 4 bases stayed unmatched. In DNA form, the CDR3 reads TGTGCCAGCAGCGTAGGACAGGGAGGGCAGCCCCAGCATTTT. It is translated as CASSVGQGGQPQHF.

The chain joins TRBV7-8 to TRBJ1-1; 8 positions match TRBD1. The CDR3 contains 15 residues. Germline-derived CDR1 and CDR2 are SGHVS and FQNEAQ. J lost 4 bases, V lost 1 base, and 5 bases had no gene match. The CDR3 coding sequence is TGTGCCAGCAGCTTAGGTCCCACAGGGGGCACTGAAGCTTTCTTT. This encodes CASSLGPTGGTEAFF.

The chain is built from TRBV5-7 and TRBJ2-7, with D possibly called TRBD1 or TRBD2 (6 bases each). TRBV5-7 is placed among ORFs of uncertain function. The CDR3 consists of 15 residues. The germline V and J ends were trimmed by 0 bases and 3 bases, with 13 bases remaining between them. The CDR3 spells CASSLGGAGCYEQYV. CDR3 nucleotides: TGTGCCAGCAGCTTGGGGGGGGCAGGCTGCTACGAGCAGTACGTC.

This clonotype was seen more than once but under ten times. The chain recombines TRBV3-1 with TRBJ1-2; D not resolved. Germline loops: CDR1 LGHDT, CDR2 YNNKEL (reference sequence). Trimming shortened V by 0 bases and J by 7 bases, and 9 bases separated the two germline ends. The length of the CDR3 is 13 residues. This CDR3 is CASSQDNGGGYTF. The CDR3 bases are TGTGCCAGCAGCCAAGATAATGGCGGTGGCTACACCTTC.

This clonotype was found many times. The genes are TRBV19 and TRBJ1-1; possibly TRBD1 for D (6 bases). This CDR3 has 13 amino acids. Trimming took off 6 bases at V and 1 base at J, with 9 bases between the two ends. Germline V lookup: CDR1 LNHDA, CDR2 SQIVND (reference sequence). The chain's CDR3 is CASRNRENTEAFF. CDR3 sequence (DNA): TGTGCCAGTAGGAACAGGGAGAACACTGAAGCTTTCTTT.

V and J are TRBV9 and TRBJ1-4; TRBD1 agrees at 7 bases. Germline V gene data show CDR1 as SGDLS and CDR2 as YYNGEE. V was pared by 3 bases and J by 8 bases, with 7 bases of the junction left unmatched. There are 14 residues in the CDR3. CDR3 region: CASSDRTGSEKLFF. In DNA, the CDR3 is TGTGCCAGCAGCGACCGGACAGGTAGCGAAAAACTGTTTTTT.

Regarding this clonotype: Given the absence of the conserved phenylalanine or tryptophan at the CDR3 end, a read error is likely. This rearrangement joins TRBV14 to TRBJ2-7; 12 nucleotides line up with TRBD2. This CDR3 has 15 amino acids. Germline V gives CDR1 SGHDN, CDR2 FVKESK. V lost 3 bases, J lost 3 bases, and 3 bases stayed unmatched. The CDR3 nucleotides are TGTGCCAGCAGCCATTGGACTAGCGGGGTCTACGAGCAGTACTCC. It is translated as CASSHWTSGVYEQYS.

Concerning this clonotype: The CDR3 does not end in the conserved phenylalanine or tryptophan, so this is likely a read error. The limits of the CDR3 on the DNA are not certain, so only TCRdb's listed CDR3 is given. The gene calls are TRBV7-2 and TRBJ2-1; TRBD1, the table's D call, was not compared with the DNA. The CDR3 totals 11 residues, both ends included. From germline, CDR1 is SGHTA and CDR2 FQGNSA. The CDR3 loop is CASSFRQVSGN.

The V call is TRBV19, the J call TRBJ1-5; 7 bases map to TRBD1. With V trimmed by 10 bases and J by 0 bases, 6 bases remained unmatched. This CDR3 contains 14 residues. CDR1 LNHDA and CDR2 SQIVND come from the germline V gene (reference sequence). The CDR3 spells CATGQDYSNQPQHF. The DNA for the CDR3 is TGTGCCACCGGACAGGACTATAGCAATCAGCCCCAGCATTTT. The full variable domain, in which reference TRBV19 and TRBJ1-5 provide the parts outside the CDR3, is DGGITQSPKYLFRKEGQNVTLSCEQNLNHDAMYWYRQDPGQGLRLIYYSQIVNDFQKGDIAEGYSVSREKKESFPLTVTSAQKNPTAFYLCATGQDYSNQPQHFGDGTRLSIL.

This chain uses TRBV15 with TRBJ2-7; either TRBD1 or TRBD2 may supply D (5 bases each). The CDR3 runs 15 residues. Germline V gene data show CDR1 as LNHNV and CDR2 as YYDKDF (reference sequence). V was clipped by 4 bases and J by 3 bases, with 16 bases between them. CDR3 in amino acids: CATSTVTGTGYEQYF. CDR3 coding DNA: TGTGCCACCAGCACCGTTACCGGGACGGGCTACGAGCAGTACTTC.

Many counts were recorded for this clonotype. The rearrangement links TRBV6-5 to TRBJ2-1; D is perhaps TRBD2 (5 bases). This CDR3 contains 13 residues. V lost 7 bases to trimming and J lost 6 bases, with 13 bases between them. Germline-derived CDR1 and CDR2 are MNHEY and SVGAGI. The CDR3 is CASTGLSGNEQFF. In DNA form, the CDR3 reads TGTGCCAGCACGGGATTGTCGGGCAATGAGCAGTTCTTC.

This clonotype came up many times. This chain joins TRBV20-1 and TRBJ2-4; TRBD2 might be the D (6 bases). Looked up from germline, CDR1 is DFQATT and CDR2 is SNEGSKA (reference sequence). The CDR3 covers 14 residues. The V gene lost 6 bases and the J gene lost 0 bases, with 12 bases spanning the gap. The CDR3 sequence is CSASGGVAKNIQYF. The DNA for the CDR3 is TGCAGTGCATCCGGGGGTGTAGCCAAAAACATTCAGTACTTC.

The table lists this clonotype with many counts. The chain recombines TRBV12-3 or TRBV12-4 with TRBJ1-1; D unclear. V lost 6 bases, J lost 4 bases, and 12 bases lay in between. The CDR3 length is 13 residues. This CDR3 is CASSPMVGTEAFF. The CDR3 DNA reads TGTGCCAGCAGCCCAATGGTGGGCACTGAAGCTTTCTTT.

This clonotype appeared a few times. The chain carries TRBV4-1 and TRBJ2-3, with D maybe TRBD1 (6 bases). The CDR3 has 17 amino acids. The germline V gene encodes CDR1 MGHRA and CDR2 YSYEKL. The V end lost 3 bases, the J end lost 4 bases, and 20 bases lay between the germline ends. The CDR3 bases are TGCGCCAGCAGCCAGATACACAGGGAAAGTCTTGCAGATACGCAGTATTTT. Encoded protein: CASSQIHRESLADTQYF.

This clonotype has a handful of counts. With a much larger clone just one base away, this may be a read error. The J gene is TRBJ2-1, the V gene TRBV9; no firm D call. In germline, CDR1 is SGDLS, CDR2 YYNGEE. Trimming left V 0 bases short and J 6 bases short, with 4 bases between. The CDR3 consists of 12 residues. CDR3: CASSVDPNEQFF. CDR3 DNA sequence: TGTGCCAGCAGCGTAGACCCCAATGAGCAGTTCTTC. Looking up the rest from reference TRBV9 and TRBJ2-1 gives the full variable domain: DSGVTQTPKHLITATGQRVTLRCSPRSGDLSVYWYQQSLDQGLQFLIQYYNGEERAKGNILERFSAQQFPDLHSELNLSSLELGDSALYFCASSVDPNEQFFGPGTRLTVL.